The 13 T cell receptor beta chains below all came from one sample that was sequenced in a study of CD8+CD57+ T cells in acquired aplastic anemia. CD8+CD57+ cell expansion, shown by flow cytometry, had occurred in the patients selected for sequencing. Template material for TCR beta VDJ and CDR3 profiling consisted of genomic DNA. Each CDR3 protein is one row after TCRdb ran MiXCR on the reads. Among under 200,000 distinct CDR3 sequences listed, 40% to 55% were seen once. The sample taken for sequencing was sorted CD4+, CD8+, or CD8+CD57+ T cells (not recorded which) from PBMCs. These receptors were taken from a human donor with aplastic anemia.

This clonotype was picked up a small number of times. This sequence joins TRBV15 and TRBJ2-3; TRBD2 is a possible D gene (5 bases). Germline lookup yields CDR1 LNHNV and CDR2 YYDKDF (reference sequence). Trimming pared 1 base from V and 6 bases from J, leaving 11 bases between. The CDR3 totals 14 residues. Here the CDR3 DNA reads TGTGCCACCAGCAGAGGAGGGCTACGGGATACGCAGTATTTT. Protein sequence: CATSRGGLRDTQYF.

The CDR3 coding sequence is TGTGCCACCAGCAGTCCGGGACACCTTAACTATGGCTACACCTTC. Protein: CATSSPGHLNYGYTF. V gene TRBV15 combines with J gene TRBJ1-2; a possible D gene is TRBD1 (6 bases). The CDR3 extends over 15 amino acids. V lost 3 bases and J 1 base, leaving 12 bases between the germline ends. CDR1 is LNHNV, CDR2 YYDKDF, per germline (reference sequence).

For this clonotype: Because it lacks the conserved phenylalanine or tryptophan at the end, this CDR3 is likely a read error. No DNA is shown, since the ends of the CDR3 on it are uncertain; the CDR3 is the one TCRdb lists. V and J are TRBV2 and TRBJ1-4; TRBD1 is the table's D call, not checked against the DNA. The CDR3 totals 8 residues, both ends included. Germline-derived CDR1 and CDR2 are SNHLY and FYNNEI. The CDR3 here is CASSSTVI.

This rearrangement joins TRBV10-1 to TRBJ1-1; D unclear. The germline gives CDR1 WNHNN, CDR2 SYGVQD (reference sequence). V lost 3 bases and J 1 base, leaving 9 bases between the germline ends. The CDR3 is 14 residues long. Written as DNA, the CDR3 is TGCGCCAGCAGTGAAAGGGTTGAGAACACTGAAGCTTTCTTT. This codes for CASSERVENTEAFF.

This clonotype was found a few times. The chain is built from TRBV28 and TRBJ1-3, with TRBD1 as a possible D gene (5 bases). The V and J ends lost 8 bases and 4 bases respectively, with 18 bases between them. Germline V lookup: CDR1 MDHEN, CDR2 SYDVKM. This CDR3 is built from 15 residues. The CDR3 protein is CASRSAGLEGNTIYF. The CDR3 DNA follows: TGTGCCAGCCGCTCAGCAGGGCTGGAAGGAAACACCATATATTTT.

This clonotype is medium-sized within its sample. The genes are TRBV7-2 and TRBJ1-6; D is perhaps TRBD1 (5 bases). Germline CDR1 is SGHTA and CDR2 is FQGNSA. V shed 6 bases and J shed 16 bases, with 13 bases lying between them. This CDR3 is 11 amino acids long. CDR3 protein: CASSLGQELHF. The CDR3 DNA is TGTGCCAGCAGTTTGGGGCAGGAACTCCACTTT.

This chain links TRBV10-3 with TRBJ2-1, with D unclear. CDR1 and CDR2 (germline): ENHRY, SYGVKD. Trimming cost V 0 bases and J 5 bases, with 5 bases left between them. The CDR3 consists of 13 residues. CDR3 amino acids: CAISESRDNEQFF. The CDR3 DNA is TGTGCCATCAGTGAGTCCCGGGACAATGAGCAGTTCTTC.

V and J are TRBV15 and TRBJ1-1; 7 bases line up with TRBD1. The CDR3 runs 14 residues. The germline V gene has CDR1 LNHNV and CDR2 YYDKDF (reference sequence). With V trimmed by 3 bases and J by 3 bases, 4 bases remained unmatched. The CDR3 here is CATSSDRVDTEAFF. DNA for the CDR3: TGTGCCACCAGCAGCGACAGGGTTGACACTGAAGCTTTCTTT.

This chain links TRBV6-4 with TRBJ1-1; perhaps TRBD1 as D (5 bases). This CDR3 is 12 amino acids long. The ends were cut back, 0 bases at V and 8 bases at J, with 7 bases in the middle. Germline-derived CDR1 and CDR2 are MRHNA and SNTAGT. CDR3 sequence: CASSDSKGEAFF. The CDR3, as DNA: TGTGCCAGCAGTGACTCGAAGGGGGAAGCTTTCTTT.

Note on this clonotype: A much larger clone lies a single base off, so this may be a read error. The chain has TRBV19 and TRBJ2-2; D might be TRBD2 (5 bases). CDR1 LNHDA and CDR2 SQIVND come from the germline V gene (reference sequence). Trimming stripped 9 bases from V and 7 bases from J, with 21 bases between. This CDR3 comprises 15 residues. CDR3 protein: CASSQRGMHIGELFF. Here the CDR3 DNA reads TGTGCCAGCAGTCAAAGAGGGATGCACATCGGGGAGCTGTTTTTT.

At least ten counts were recorded for this clonotype. This chain joins TRBV19 and TRBJ2-5, with 10 positions matching TRBD2. In germline, CDR1 is LNHDA, CDR2 SQIVND (reference sequence). V lost 8 bases to trimming and J lost 7 bases; unmatched junction nucleotides: 13. The length of the CDR3 is 15 residues. CDR3 sequence: CASRPGLAGAGTQYF. The CDR3 bases are TGTGCCAGTCGTCCGGGGCTAGCGGGAGCGGGGACCCAGTACTTC.

This clonotype was observed many times. A read error is possible here, since a much larger clone lies one base away. The chain recombines TRBV15 with TRBJ1-3; D unclear. The CDR3 has 12 amino acids. CDR1 is LNHNV, CDR2 YYDKDF, per germline (reference sequence). This CDR3 is CATSRAGNAIYF. The CDR3 DNA follows: TGTGCCACCAGCAGAGCTGGAAACGCCATATATTTT. The variable domain in full, with the rest retrieved from reference TRBV15 and TRBJ1-3, is DAMVIQNPRYQVTQFGKPVTLSCSQTLNHNVMYWYQQKSSQAPKLLFHYYDKDFNNEADTPDNFQSRRPNTSFCFLDIRSPGLGDTAMYLCATSRAGNAIYFGEGSWLTVV.

This clonotype was detected ten times or more. V is TRBV25-1 and J is TRBJ2-7; D is unresolved. Trimming cost V 7 bases and J 5 bases, with 9 bases left between them. The CDR3 runs 11 residues. Germline CDR1 reads MGHDK; CDR2 reads SYGVNS. As DNA, the CDR3 is TGTGCCAGCAAATTCAGGCACGAGCAGTACTTC. Its translation is CASKFRHEQYF.